In this sample, the clone carrying this TCR beta chain turned up many times. Its antigen is still unknown. These data belong to a study of CD8 T cells in ankylosing spondylitis. Findings and limits, study-wide: Reported data indicate significant enrichment of disease-linked clones within matched ankylosing spondylitis synovial fluid. Clones linked with disease were CD8+ and fairly uncommon in the peripheral blood. There was a TCR beta motif, made of roughly eight highly homologous variants, that appeared characteristic of ankylosing spondylitis blood.

Each TCR beta library was made by quantitative 5'-RACE that incorporated molecular barcodes. Each CDR3 protein gets one entry after TCRdb re-called the 5' RACE reads with MiXCR. This sample has under 250,000 distinct CDR3 sequences, with around 8% found just once. Trimming took off 0 bases at V and 3 bases at J, with 10 bases between the two ends. The CDR3 contains 14 residues. Germline CDR1 and CDR2: SGHRS and YFSETQ. This sequence was found in a female donor with ankylosing spondylitis or in good health (not recorded which). The rearrangement links TRBV5-1 to TRBJ2-7; D gene uncertain. Input material: blood, either unsorted or a sorted T cell fraction (not recorded which). The CDR3 protein is CASSLGTEFYEQYF. As DNA, the CDR3 is TGCGCCAGCAGCTTGGGGACGGAGTTCTACGAGCAGTACTTC.